Presented here are 9 T cell receptor beta chains from one specimen sequenced in a study of T-cell memory formation after mild COVID-19. TCRdb passed the 5' RACE reads through MiXCR, listing each CDR3 protein once. The sample lists 500,000 to 550,000 distinct CDR3 sequences, about 20% seen once, with around 13% in the top ten. Sequencing was performed on PBMCs or a T cell subset sorted from them (not recorded which). These receptors originate from an adult woman who had mild COVID-19 (a few samples of this study predate the infection). Cell type and time point are not known.

This clonotype was seen a few times. V is TRBV6-5 and J is TRBJ1-2; a weak D match, TRBD1 (6 bases). V gave up 2 bases and J gave up 0 bases, with 10 bases separating them. Germline-derived CDR1 and CDR2 are MNHEY and SVGAGI. This CDR3 region has 15 residues. As DNA, the CDR3 is TGTGCCAGCAGTTACAGGGGGGTTCCTAACTATGGCTACACCTTC. This gives the protein CASSYRGVPNYGYTF.

The chain employs TRBV12-3 or TRBV12-4 and TRBJ2-7; the D call may be TRBD1 or TRBD2 (6 bases each). Trimming left V 5 bases short and J 6 bases short, with 17 bases between. The CDR3 length is 14 residues. The DNA for the CDR3 is TGTGCCAGCAGTCCCTCGTATAAGGGGGGCGAGCAGTACTTC. Encoded protein: CASSPSYKGGEQYF.

The chain has TRBV3-1 and TRBJ2-1, with D perhaps TRBD2 (6 bases). CDR1 and CDR2 from the germline V gene are LGHDT and YNNKEL (reference sequence). Trimming shortened V by 0 bases and J by 0 bases, and 15 bases separated the two germline ends. The CDR3 sequence is 18 residues long. CDR3 loop: CASSQDFPGGFSYNEQFF. The CDR3 coding sequence is TGTGCCAGCAGCCAAGATTTTCCCGGGGGATTCTCCTACAATGAGCAGTTCTTC.

This clonotype was detected only a few times. This rearrangement joins TRBV5-4 to TRBJ2-5, with 8 positions matching TRBD2. The junction had 1 base not matched to a gene; V was cut back by 0 bases and J by 0 bases. Germline V gene data show CDR1 as SGHNT and CDR2 as YYREEE (reference sequence). The CDR3 has 15 residues. The CDR3 DNA reads as TGTGCCAGCAGCTTGGCGGGAGGGTACCAAGAGACCCAGTACTTC. Its translation: CASSLAGGYQETQYF.

The chain recombines TRBV14 with TRBJ2-1, with 10 bases lining up with TRBD2. The germline V gene encodes CDR1 SGHDN and CDR2 FVKESK. CDR3 length: 16 residues. With V trimmed by 5 bases and J by 3 bases, 7 bases remained unmatched. The CDR3 sequence: CASSIGAGGIYNEQFF. CDR3 DNA: TGTGCCAGCAGCATCGGAGCGGGAGGGATCTACAATGAGCAGTTCTTC. Looking up the rest from reference TRBV14 and TRBJ2-1 gives the full variable domain: EAGVTQFPSHSVIEKGQTVTLRCDPISGHDNLYWYRRVMGKEIKFLLHFVKESKQDESGMPNNRFLAERTGGTYSTLKVQPAELEDSGVYFCASSIGAGGIYNEQFFGPGTRLTVL.

This clonotype was seen ten or more times. The rearrangement joins TRBV5-5 to TRBJ2-2, with 9 bases lining up with TRBD1. V gave up 4 bases and J gave up 6 bases; unmatched junction bases: 4. The CDR3 is made up of 14 amino acids. Germline CDR1 and CDR2: SGHKS and YYEKEE (reference sequence). CDR3 nucleotides: TGTGCCAGCAGCAACGGACAGGGGCCCGGGGAGCTGTTTTTT. Its translation: CASSNGQGPGELFF.

The genes are TRBV21-1 and TRBJ1-1; TRBD1, the D gene given by the table, was not confirmed from the DNA. TRBV21-1 is a documented pseudogene. This CDR3 region has 18 residues. CDR3 coding DNA: TGTGCCAGCAGCCAGAAACAGGGGATTGGAGGAAGGAACACTGAAGCTTTCTTT. It translates to CASSQKQGIGGRNTEAFF.

This clonotype was counted at least ten times. V gene TRBV5-5 combines with J gene TRBJ2-1; TRBD2 matches 8 bases. CDR1 is SGHKS, CDR2 YYEKEE, per germline (reference sequence). The CDR3 runs to 14 residues. Trimming took 1 base from V and 4 from J; bases not matched to a gene: 1. The CDR3 region has the DNA TGTGCCAGCAGCTTGCGGGGGGGTTACAATGAGCAGTTCTTC. Its protein product is CASSLRGGYNEQFF.

The sample holds one count of this clonotype. The chain employs TRBV7-8 and TRBJ1-4, with 11 positions matching TRBD1. CDR1 SGHVS and CDR2 FQNEAQ come from the germline V gene. V was clipped by 6 bases and J by 6 bases; unmatched bases: 6. The length of the CDR3 is 15 residues. CDR3 nucleotide sequence: TGTGCCAGCAGGGAACCGGGACAGGGGGATGAAAAACTGTTTTTT. Its protein product is CASREPGQGDEKLFF.